By proportion, the clone carrying this TCR beta chain is large. Antigen specificity is unknown. Trimming shortened V by 1 base and J by 3 bases, and 6 bases separated the two germline ends. The CDR3 runs 13 residues. Findings and caveats of the study: Tumor Treg TCRs overlapped most with tumor naive CD4+ cells.

Adaptor-ligated barcode primers were used to amplify TRBV12-4/TRBJ1-2 clonotypes. One entry per CDR3 protein results from TCRdb running MiXCR on the multiplex PCR reads. The repertoire consists of over a thousand distinct CDR3 sequences, with approximately 30% occurring once and the leading ten covering 11%. The sequence derives from a female donor with breast cancer. Specimen: memory CD4+ T cells sorted from blood. Subset described: memory CD4+ T cells, CD4+CD45RO+CD25-. J is TRBJ1-2 and V is TRBV12-3 or TRBV12-4; D gene unclear. CDR3 amino acids: CASSLVADYGYTF. For the CDR3, the DNA is TGTGCCAGCAGTTTAGTGGCAGACTATGGCTACACCTTC.